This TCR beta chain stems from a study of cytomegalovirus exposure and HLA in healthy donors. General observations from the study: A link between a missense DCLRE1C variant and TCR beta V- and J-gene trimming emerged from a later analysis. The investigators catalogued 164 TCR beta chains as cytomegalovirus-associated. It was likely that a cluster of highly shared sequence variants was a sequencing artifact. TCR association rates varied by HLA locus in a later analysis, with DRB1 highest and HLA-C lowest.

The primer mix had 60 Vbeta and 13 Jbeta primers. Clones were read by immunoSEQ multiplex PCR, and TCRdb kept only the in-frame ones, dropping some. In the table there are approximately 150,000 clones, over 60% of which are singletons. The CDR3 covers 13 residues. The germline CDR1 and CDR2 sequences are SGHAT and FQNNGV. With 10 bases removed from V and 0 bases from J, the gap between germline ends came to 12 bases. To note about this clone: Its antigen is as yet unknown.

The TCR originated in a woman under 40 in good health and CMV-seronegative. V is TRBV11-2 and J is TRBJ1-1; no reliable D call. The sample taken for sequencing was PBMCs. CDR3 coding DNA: TGTGCCACTCCGACGGGGTTGAACACTGAAGCTTTCTTT. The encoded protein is CATPTGLNTEAFF. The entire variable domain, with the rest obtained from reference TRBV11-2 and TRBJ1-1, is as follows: EAGVAQSPRYKIIEKRQSVAFWCNPISGHATLYWYQQILGQGPKLLIQFQNNGVVDDSQLPKDRFSAERLKGVDSTLKIQPAKLEDSAVYLCATPTGLNTEAFFGQGTRLTVV.